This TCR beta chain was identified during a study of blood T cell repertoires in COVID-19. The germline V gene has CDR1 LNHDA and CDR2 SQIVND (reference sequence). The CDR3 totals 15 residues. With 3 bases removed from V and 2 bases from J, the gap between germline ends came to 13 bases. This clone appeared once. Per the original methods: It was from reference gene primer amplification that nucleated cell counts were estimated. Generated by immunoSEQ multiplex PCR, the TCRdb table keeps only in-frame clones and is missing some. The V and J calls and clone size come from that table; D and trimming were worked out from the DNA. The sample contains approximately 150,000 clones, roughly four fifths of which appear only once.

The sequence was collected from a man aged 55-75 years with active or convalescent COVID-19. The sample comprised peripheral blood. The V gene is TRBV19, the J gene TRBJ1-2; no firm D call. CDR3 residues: CASSILADPNYGYTF. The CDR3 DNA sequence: TGTGCCAGTAGTATTTTGGCGGATCCCAACTATGGCTACACCTTC.